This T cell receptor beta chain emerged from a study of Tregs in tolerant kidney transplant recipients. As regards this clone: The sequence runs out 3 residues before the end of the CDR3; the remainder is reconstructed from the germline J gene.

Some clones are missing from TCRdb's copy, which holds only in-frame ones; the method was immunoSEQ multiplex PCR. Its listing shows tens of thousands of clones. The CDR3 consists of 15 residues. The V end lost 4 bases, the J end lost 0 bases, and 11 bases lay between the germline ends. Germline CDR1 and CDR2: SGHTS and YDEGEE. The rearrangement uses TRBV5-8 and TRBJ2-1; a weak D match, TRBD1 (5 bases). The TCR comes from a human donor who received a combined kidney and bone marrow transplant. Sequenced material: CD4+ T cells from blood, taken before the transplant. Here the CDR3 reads CASSVEQGSYNEQFF. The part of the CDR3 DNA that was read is TGTGCCAGCAGCGTGGAGCAGGGCTCCTACAATGAG.